The clone carrying this T cell receptor beta chain was seen more than once but under ten times. Antigen: not known. In the library, individual cDNA molecules carried attached unique molecular identifiers. MiXCR was run by TCRdb on the 5' RACE reads, yielding one entry per CDR3 protein. Of around 93,000 distinct CDR3 sequences in the sample, about 12% were seen once. These data are taken from a study of early T cells in non-severe SARS-CoV-2 infection. Study observations and caveats: Database matching using VDJdb favored anti-spike CD8 responses, with private and CD4 specificities left missing.

This CDR3 comprises 13 residues. The V end was cut by 10 bases, the J end by 1 base, with 8 bases between. This rearrangement joins TRBV12-3 or TRBV12-4 to TRBJ1-6; D not certain. This receptor was taken from an adult who was a healthcare worker with PCR-confirmed SARS-CoV-2 infection or an uninfected control (not recorded which). This material consisted of whole blood, taken at baseline. The CDR3: CATRRSYNSPLHF. DNA for the CDR3: TGTGCCACGCGGCGGTCCTATAATTCACCCCTCCACTTT.